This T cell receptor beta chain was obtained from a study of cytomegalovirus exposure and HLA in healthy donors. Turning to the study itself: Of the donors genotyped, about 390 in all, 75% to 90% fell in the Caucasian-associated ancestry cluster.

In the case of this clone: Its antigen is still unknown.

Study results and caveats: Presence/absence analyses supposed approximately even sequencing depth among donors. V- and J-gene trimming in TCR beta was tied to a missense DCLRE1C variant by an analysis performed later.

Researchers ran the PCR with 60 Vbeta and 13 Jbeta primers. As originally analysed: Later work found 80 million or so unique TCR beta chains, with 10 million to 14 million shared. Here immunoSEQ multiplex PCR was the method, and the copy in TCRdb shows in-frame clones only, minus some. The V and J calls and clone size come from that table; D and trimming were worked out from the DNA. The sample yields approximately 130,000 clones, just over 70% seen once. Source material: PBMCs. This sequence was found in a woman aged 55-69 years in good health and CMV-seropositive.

CDR3 DNA: TGTGCCAGCAGCTTGAAGGTTAGCGGCTACGAGCAGTACTTC. Its protein is CASSLKVSGYEQYF. V is TRBV5-4 and J is TRBJ2-7; D might be TRBD2 (6 bases). Germline V gene lookup returns CDR1 SGHNT and CDR2 YYREEE (reference sequence). The germline V and J ends were trimmed by 1 base and 3 bases, with 11 bases remaining between them. This CDR3 is built from 14 residues. Full variable domain (rest looked up from reference TRBV5-4 and TRBJ2-7): ETGVTQSPTHLIKTRGQQVTLRCSSQSGHNTVSWYQQALGQGPQFIFQYYREEENGRGNFPPRFSGLQFPNYSSELNVNALELDDSALYLCASSLKVSGYEQYFGPGTRLTVT.